The 18 T cell receptor beta chains listed next were all sequenced from one sample in a study of identical twins. TCRdb re-called the 5' RACE reads with MiXCR, one entry per CDR3 protein. The table includes approximately 1.8 million distinct CDR3 sequences, about 32% detected once. Sequenced sample: cord blood. The receptors originated from a newborn girl in good health.

This clonotype has more than one count but fewer than ten. V gene TRBV7-2 combines with J gene TRBJ2-1; TRBD2 agrees at 7 bases. CDR1 is SGHTA and CDR2 is FQGNSA in the germline V gene. Trimming at V came to 1 base and at J to 1 base, leaving 4 bases not matched to a gene. This CDR3 is built from 16 residues. The chain's CDR3 is CASSLGTSRSYNEQFF. CDR3 sequence (DNA): TGTGCCAGCAGCTTAGGGACTAGTAGGTCCTACAATGAGCAGTTCTTC.

The chain employs TRBV29-1 and TRBJ2-7; D perhaps matches TRBD2 (6 bases). V lost 5 bases and J 2 bases, leaving 13 bases between the germline ends. The CDR3 sequence is 13 residues long. Germline CDR1 reads SQVTM; CDR2 reads ANQGSEA. CDR3 sequence reads: CSVLGGEAYEQYF. CDR3 DNA: TGCAGCGTTCTCGGAGGGGAAGCCTACGAGCAGTACTTC.

V usage is TRBV5-1 and J usage is TRBJ2-1; 7 bases map to TRBD1. The better agreement between TRBJ2-7 and the DNA end casts doubt on the J call. The CDR3 is 15 residues long. CDR1 and CDR2 from the germline V gene are SGHRS and YFSETQ. The CDR3 is CASSLSGQTYNEQYF. In DNA form, the CDR3 reads TGCGCCAGCAGCTTGTCGGGACAGACCTACAATGAGCAGTACTTC.

CDR3 bases: TGCGCCAGCAGTGGGACCTGGACAGGGTACACAGATACGCAGTATTTT. Amino acids: CASSGTWTGYTDTQYF. The rearrangement links TRBV10-2 to TRBJ2-3; 8 bases are a match to TRBD1. This CDR3 is 16 amino acids long. Germline-derived CDR1 and CDR2 are WSHSY and SAAADI. J was trimmed by 2 bases and V by 4 bases; bases with no gene match: 8.

V and J are TRBV4-1 and TRBJ1-5, with 7 positions matching TRBD1. Trimming at V came to 1 base and at J to 9 bases, leaving 12 bases not matched to a gene. CDR1 and CDR2 from the germline V gene are MGHRA and YSYEKL. There are 16 residues in the CDR3. CDR3 in DNA: TGCGCCAGCAGCCAAGGATTGGGACAGTTAGGGCTGCCCCAGCATTTT. Translated: CASSQGLGQLGLPQHF.

The chain couples TRBV12-3 or TRBV12-4 to TRBJ1-5; TRBD1 matches at 8 bases. The CDR3 sequence is 16 residues long. The J segment lost 0 bases and the V segment lost 6 bases, leaving 7 bases of the junction unmatched. The CDR3 spells CASSPKTGDSNQPQHF. The DNA for the CDR3 is TGTGCCAGCAGCCCTAAGACAGGGGATAGCAATCAGCCCCAGCATTTT.

V and J are TRBV12-3 or TRBV12-4 and TRBJ1-2; D is unclear. V lost 1 base and J 8 bases, leaving 11 bases between the germline ends. The CDR3 sequence is 13 residues long. CDR3 residues: CASSLVGPQGYTF. The CDR3, as DNA: TGTGCCAGCAGTTTAGTTGGCCCACAGGGCTACACCTTC.

V is TRBV5-1 and J is TRBJ2-1, with 11 nucleotides matching TRBD2. V dropped 4 bases and J dropped 4; count of bases not matched to a gene: 7. Germline-derived CDR1 and CDR2 are SGHRS and YFSETQ. The CDR3 has 16 residues. Here the CDR3 reads CASSALTSGAYNEQFF. The CDR3 DNA sequence: TGCGCCAGCAGCGCCCTGACTAGCGGGGCGTACAATGAGCAGTTCTTC. Full variable domain (rest looked up from reference TRBV5-1 and TRBJ2-1): KAGVTQTPRYLIKTRGQQVTLSCSPISGHRSVSWYQQTPGQGLQFLFEYFSETQRNKGNFPGRFSGRQFSNSRSEMNVSTLELGDSALYLCASSALTSGAYNEQFFGPGTRLTVL.

This clonotype was seen once. This chain joins TRBV9 and TRBJ2-1; D ambiguous. V lost 0 bases to trimming and J lost 0 bases, with 16 bases between them. Germline CDR1 and CDR2: SGDLS and YYNGEE. The CDR3 covers 18 residues. The CDR3 reads CASSVGPVAVLSYNEQFF. The CDR3 DNA follows: TGTGCCAGCAGCGTAGGTCCCGTAGCAGTCCTCTCCTACAATGAGCAGTTCTTC.

The sample holds many counts of this clonotype. The V and J genes are TRBV28 and TRBJ1-4; D possibly corresponds to TRBD1 (6 bases). The germline V gene has CDR1 MDHEN and CDR2 SYDVKM. V dropped 5 bases and J dropped 4 bases, with 11 bases sitting between them. This CDR3 is 14 amino acids long. CDR3 residues: CASSPGAFNEKLFF. The CDR3 coding sequence is TGTGCCAGCAGTCCAGGGGCCTTTAATGAAAAACTGTTTTTT.

The chain joins TRBV20-1 to TRBJ1-5; no clear D. The length of the CDR3 is 17 residues. Per germline, CDR1 DFQATT and CDR2 SNEGSKA (reference sequence). V lost 0 bases, J lost 2 bases, and 17 bases lay in between. CDR3 amino acids: CSARELVRHSRNQPQHF. Written as DNA, the CDR3 is TGCAGTGCTAGAGAACTGGTACGACACTCTCGCAATCAGCCCCAGCATTTT.

This clonotype was recorded a few times. The chain joins TRBV19 to TRBJ1-2, with 7 bases aligning to TRBD1. This CDR3 has 12 residues. Germline V gene data show CDR1 as LNHDA and CDR2 as SQIVND (reference sequence). Germline trimming cut 6 bases from V and 8 bases from J; bases unmatched to any gene: 6. The CDR3 is CASSQQGQGYTF. CDR3 DNA: TGTGCCAGTAGCCAACAGGGACAGGGCTACACCTTC.

This clonotype came up many times. V gene TRBV27 combines with J gene TRBJ1-2; D not resolved. V shed 0 bases and J shed 5 bases, with 7 bases lying between them. From germline, CDR1 is MNHEY and CDR2 SMNVEV (reference sequence). The CDR3 contains 13 residues. CDR3 region: CASSLSAGYGYTF. The CDR3 region has the DNA TGTGCCAGCAGTTTATCGGCAGGATATGGCTACACCTTC.

This clonotype was detected a few times. This chain uses TRBV5-1 with TRBJ1-4; a possible D gene is TRBD1 (6 bases). The ends were cut back, 0 bases at V and 0 bases at J, with 12 bases in the middle. CDR1 and CDR2 (germline): SGHRS, YFSETQ. There are 17 residues in the CDR3. The CDR3 DNA sequence: TGCGCCAGCAGCTTGGGGTTCTGGACAGCAACTAATGAAAAACTGTTTTTT. Amino acids: CASSLGFWTATNEKLFF.

Only a few counts were recorded for this clonotype. CDR3 sequence: CSARDSWRGRQETQYF. The CDR3 DNA follows: TGCAGTGCTAGAGATTCATGGAGGGGGCGTCAAGAGACCCAGTACTTC. This rearrangement joins TRBV20-1 to TRBJ2-5, with D perhaps matching TRBD1 (7 bases). The V gene's germline CDR1 is DFQATT and CDR2 SNEGSKA (reference sequence). CDR3 size: 16 residues. Trimming pared 0 bases from V and 2 bases from J, leaving 16 bases between.

The V gene is TRBV7-2, the J gene TRBJ2-1, with 11 bases fitting TRBD2. Trimming took 5 bases from V and 5 from J; bases not matched to a gene: 2. Looked up from germline, CDR1 is SGHTA and CDR2 is FQGNSA. This CDR3 has 14 amino acids. As DNA, the CDR3 is TGTGCCAGCAGCGATAGCGGGGGGGACAATGAGCAGTTCTTC. It codes for CASSDSGGDNEQFF.

The chain links TRBV4-2 to TRBJ2-5; D unclear. The germline V and J ends were trimmed by 5 bases and 4 bases, with 14 bases remaining between them. From germline, CDR1 is LGHNA and CDR2 YNFKEQ. The length of the CDR3 is 14 residues. The CDR3 nucleotides read TGTGCCAGCAGCTTAACTGAAGGTACAGAGACCCAGTACTTC. It translates to CASSLTEGTETQYF.

The chain carries TRBV10-3 and TRBJ2-7; 9 bases are a match to TRBD1. The CDR3 is 12 residues long. The germline V gene encodes CDR1 ENHRY and CDR2 SYGVKD. V was pared by 11 bases and J by 7 bases, with 9 bases of the junction left unmatched. The CDR3 DNA sequence: TGTGCCGAAGGGGACAGGGAGGAGGAGCAGTACTTC. It encodes CAEGDREEEQYF.